The source of this TCR beta chain is a study of T cells in pancreatic ductal adenocarcinoma. Comments on this clone: Its matching antigen is unknown. This specimen includes other DNA sequences encoding the same CDR3.

Regarding the study as a whole: Compared with tumor, blood showed more total productive templates and around 8-fold more clonotypes. The resected cohort was biased toward the minority with early-stage disease. Mean clonality was around 0.1 in tumors and about 0.079 in blood, not significantly different.

Selected pancreatic ductal adenocarcinoma patients had undergone surgery without neoadjuvant therapy. The germline gives CDR1 LNHDA, CDR2 SQIVND (reference sequence). This CDR3 contains 13 residues. The V end lost 1 base, the J end lost 7 bases, and 7 bases lay between the germline ends. The protocol was immunoSEQ multiplex PCR, while the TCRdb copy is restricted to in-frame clones and leaves out a portion. The table has about 29,000 clones, approximately 94% seen once. The receptor comes from a human donor with pancreatic ductal adenocarcinoma. This chain joins TRBV19 and TRBJ1-4; the D is unclear. Sequencing input: PBMCs. The CDR3 bases are TGTGCCAGTAGTATAGCTGAGGGTGAAAAACTGTTTTTT. Amino acids: CASSIAEGEKLFF. The variable domain in full, with the rest retrieved from reference TRBV19 and TRBJ1-4, is DGGITQSPKYLFRKEGQNVTLSCEQNLNHDAMYWYRQDPGQGLRLIYYSQIVNDFQKGDIAEGYSVSREKKESFPLTVTSAQKNPTAFYLCASSIAEGEKLFFGSGTQLSVL.